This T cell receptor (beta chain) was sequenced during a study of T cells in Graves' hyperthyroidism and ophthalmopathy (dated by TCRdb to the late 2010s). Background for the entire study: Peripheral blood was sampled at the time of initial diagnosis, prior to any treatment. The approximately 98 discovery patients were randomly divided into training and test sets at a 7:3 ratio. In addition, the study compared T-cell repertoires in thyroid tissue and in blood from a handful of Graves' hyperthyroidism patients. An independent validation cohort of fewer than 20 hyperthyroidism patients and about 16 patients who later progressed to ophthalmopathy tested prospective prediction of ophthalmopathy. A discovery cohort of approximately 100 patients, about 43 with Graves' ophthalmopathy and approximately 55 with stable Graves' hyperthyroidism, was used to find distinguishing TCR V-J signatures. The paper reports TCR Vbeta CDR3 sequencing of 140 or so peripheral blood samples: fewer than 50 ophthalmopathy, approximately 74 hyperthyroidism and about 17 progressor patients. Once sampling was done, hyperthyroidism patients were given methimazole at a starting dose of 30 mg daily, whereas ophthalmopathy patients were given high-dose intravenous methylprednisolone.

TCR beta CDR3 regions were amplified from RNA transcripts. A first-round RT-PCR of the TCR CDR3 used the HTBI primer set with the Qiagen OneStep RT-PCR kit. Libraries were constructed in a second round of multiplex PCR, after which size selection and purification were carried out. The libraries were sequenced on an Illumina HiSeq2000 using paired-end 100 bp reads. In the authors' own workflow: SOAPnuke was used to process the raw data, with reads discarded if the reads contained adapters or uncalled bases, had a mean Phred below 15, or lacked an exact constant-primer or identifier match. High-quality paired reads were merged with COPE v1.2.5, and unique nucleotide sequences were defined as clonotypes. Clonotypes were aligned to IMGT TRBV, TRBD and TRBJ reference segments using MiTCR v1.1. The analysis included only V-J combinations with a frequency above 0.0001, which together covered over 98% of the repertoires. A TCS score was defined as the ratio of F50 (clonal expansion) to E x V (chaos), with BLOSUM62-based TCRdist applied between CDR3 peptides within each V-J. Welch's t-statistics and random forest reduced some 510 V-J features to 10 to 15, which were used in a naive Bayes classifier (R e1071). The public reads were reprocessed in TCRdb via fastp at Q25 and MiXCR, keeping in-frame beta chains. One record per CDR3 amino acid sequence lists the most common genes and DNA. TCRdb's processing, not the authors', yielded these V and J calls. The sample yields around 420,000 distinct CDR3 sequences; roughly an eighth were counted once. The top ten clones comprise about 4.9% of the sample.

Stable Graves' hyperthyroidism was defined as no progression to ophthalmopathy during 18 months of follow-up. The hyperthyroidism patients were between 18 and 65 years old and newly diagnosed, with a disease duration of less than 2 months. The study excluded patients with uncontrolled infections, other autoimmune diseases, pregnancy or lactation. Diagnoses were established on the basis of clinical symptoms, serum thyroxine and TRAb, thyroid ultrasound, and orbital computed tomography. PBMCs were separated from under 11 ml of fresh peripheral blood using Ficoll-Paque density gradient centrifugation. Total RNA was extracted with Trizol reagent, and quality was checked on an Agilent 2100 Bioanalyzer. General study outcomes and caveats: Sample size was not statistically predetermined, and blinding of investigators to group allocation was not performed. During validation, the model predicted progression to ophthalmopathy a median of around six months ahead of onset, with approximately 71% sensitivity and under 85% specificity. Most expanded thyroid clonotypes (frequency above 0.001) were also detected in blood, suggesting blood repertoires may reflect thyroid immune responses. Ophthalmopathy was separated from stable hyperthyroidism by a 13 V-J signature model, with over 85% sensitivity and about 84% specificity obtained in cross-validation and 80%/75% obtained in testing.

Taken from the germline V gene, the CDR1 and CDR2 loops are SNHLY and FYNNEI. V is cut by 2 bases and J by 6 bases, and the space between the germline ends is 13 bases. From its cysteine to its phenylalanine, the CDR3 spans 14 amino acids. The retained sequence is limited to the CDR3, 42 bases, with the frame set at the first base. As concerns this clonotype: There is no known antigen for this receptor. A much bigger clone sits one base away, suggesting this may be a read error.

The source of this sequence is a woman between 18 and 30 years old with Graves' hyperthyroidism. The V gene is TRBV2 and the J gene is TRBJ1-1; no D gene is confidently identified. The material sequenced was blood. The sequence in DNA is TGTGCCAGCAGTGAACGAAAGTGGGTGTCTGAAGCTTTCTTT. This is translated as CASSERKWVSEAFF.